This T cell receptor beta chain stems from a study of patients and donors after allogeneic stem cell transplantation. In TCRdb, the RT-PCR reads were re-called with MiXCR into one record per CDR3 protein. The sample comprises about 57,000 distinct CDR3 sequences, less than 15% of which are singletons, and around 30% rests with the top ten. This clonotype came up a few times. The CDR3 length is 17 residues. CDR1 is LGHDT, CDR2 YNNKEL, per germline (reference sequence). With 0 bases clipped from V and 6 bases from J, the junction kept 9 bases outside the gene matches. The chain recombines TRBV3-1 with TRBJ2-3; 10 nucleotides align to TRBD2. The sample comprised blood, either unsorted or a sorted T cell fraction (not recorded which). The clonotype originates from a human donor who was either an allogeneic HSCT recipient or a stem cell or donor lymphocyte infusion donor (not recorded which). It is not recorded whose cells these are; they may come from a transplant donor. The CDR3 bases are TGTGCCAGCAGCCAAGACCCAGCGGGAGGGCCCAGTGATACGCAGTATTTT. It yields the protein CASSQDPAGGPSDTQYF.